These 12 T cell receptor beta chains originate from one sample sequenced in a study of blood T cell repertoires in COVID-19. Generated by immunoSEQ multiplex PCR, the TCRdb table keeps only in-frame clones and is missing some. The sample lists roughly 310,000 clones; 90% were seen once. Input material: PBMCs or T cells enriched from blood (not recorded which). The receptors come from a man aged 55 to 70 who had recovered from COVID-19.

The DNA for the CDR3 is TGTGCCTGGAGGGCACAGCACATTTCACCCCTCCACTTT. It is translated as CAWRAQHISPLHF. The chain is built from TRBV30 and TRBJ1-6; D not resolved. There are 13 residues in the CDR3. The V gene's germline CDR1 is GTSNPN and CDR2 SVGIG (reference sequence). Between the trimmed V and J ends, which lost 3 bases and 9 bases, there was a span of 12 bases.

As for this clone: Within the sample, other DNA sequences also encode this same CDR3. The chain couples TRBV5-1 to TRBJ2-1; 8 bases agree with TRBD2. This CDR3 comprises 15 residues. The V and J ends lost 1 base and 1 base, in that order; junction bases with no gene match: 1. The germline V gene has CDR1 SGHRS and CDR2 YFSETQ. The CDR3 DNA reads TGCGCCAGCAGCTTGACTAGCGGTTCCTACAATGAGCAGTTCTTC. Protein sequence: CASSLTSGSYNEQFF.

The count of this clone is one. The V gene is TRBV6-5, the J gene TRBJ2-3, with 7 nucleotides matching TRBD2. The length of the CDR3 is 14 residues. Germline V gene lookup returns CDR1 MNHEY and CDR2 SVGAGI. Trimming cost V 3 bases and J 4 bases; bases outside gene matches: 4. Written as DNA, the CDR3 is TGTGCCAGCAGTTATGCGGGAGTGTCAGATACGCAGTATTTT. It codes for CASSYAGVSDTQYF.

The chain uses TRBV5-6 and TRBJ1-5; TRBD1 matches at 8 bases. V shed 3 bases and J 6 bases; nucleotides not matched to a gene: 14. Germline values: CDR1 SGHDT, CDR2 YYEEEE. The CDR3 totals 17 residues. CDR3 sequence: CASSSITDRVAGQPQHF. The DNA for the CDR3 is TGTGCCAGCAGCTCCATAACGGACAGGGTCGCGGGTCAGCCCCAGCATTTT.

The chain is built from TRBV7-8 and TRBJ1-4, with a weak D call TRBD1 (5 bases). Germline CDR1 SGHVS, CDR2 FQNEAQ. V shed 5 bases and J shed 0 bases, with 7 bases lying between them. The CDR3 is 14 residues long. DNA for the CDR3: TGTGCCAGCAGCGAAGGGGCAACTAATGAAAAACTGTTTTTT. Encoded protein: CASSEGATNEKLFF. Looking up the rest from reference TRBV7-8 and TRBJ1-4 gives the full variable domain: GAGVSQSPRYKVAKRGQDVALRCDPISGHVSLFWYQQALGQGPEFLTYFQNEAQLDKSGLPSDRFFAERPEGSVSTLKIQRTQQEDSAVYLCASSEGATNEKLFFGSGTQLSVL.

This chain uses TRBV7-8 with TRBJ2-7; 8 bases agree with TRBD2. Germline assignment: CDR1 SGHVS and CDR2 FQNEAQ. The CDR3 length is 13 residues. J was trimmed by 6 bases and V by 6 bases; bases with no gene match: 7. CDR3 nucleotides: TGTGCCAGCAGACGAAGCGGGAGCGGCGAGCAGTACTTC. As protein: CASRRSGSGEQYF.

This chain links TRBV15 with TRBJ2-1; 7 nucleotides line up with TRBD2. Losses at the gene ends were 6 bases for V and 7 bases for J; bases not matched to a gene: 12. Germline CDR1 is LNHNV and CDR2 is YYDKDF (reference sequence). CDR3 length: 15 amino acids. CDR3 bases: TGTGCCACCAGTCAGTCGTGGGAGGGCCTTAATGAGCAGTTCTTC. Translation: CATSQSWEGLNEQFF.

The genes are TRBV7-9 and TRBJ1-1, with D perhaps TRBD1 (6 bases). The CDR3 runs to 13 residues. The germline V and J ends were trimmed by 4 bases and 4 bases, with 10 bases remaining between them. The germline V gene encodes CDR1 SEHNR and CDR2 FQNEAQ (reference sequence). For the CDR3, the DNA is TGTGCCAGCAGCTGGGAGGGGGTCACTGAAGCTTTCTTT. This gives the protein CASSWEGVTEAFF.

The rearrangement uses TRBV2 and TRBJ2-7; D is uncertain. Germline-derived CDR1 and CDR2 are SNHLY and FYNNEI. The CDR3 totals 13 residues. Trimming left V 1 base short and J 4 bases short, with 8 bases between. In nucleotides, the CDR3 is TGTGCCAGCAGTGAAGGCCCCGGTTACGAGCAGTACTTC. Protein sequence: CASSEGPGYEQYF.

The CDR3, as DNA: TGTGCCAGCAGTGGCCAGGGCCTTGGAAACACCATATATTTT. It encodes CASSGQGLGNTIYF. The chain joins TRBV2 to TRBJ1-3, with D possibly matching TRBD1 (5 bases). Germline CDR1 is SNHLY and CDR2 is FYNNEI. The V end lost 4 bases, the J end lost 3 bases, and 10 bases lay between the germline ends. The CDR3 loop spans 14 amino acids.

The chain employs TRBV6-5 and TRBJ2-1; possible D gene TRBD2, 6 bases. The CDR3 has 15 amino acids. The V end lost 0 bases, the J end lost 5 bases, and 11 bases lay between the germline ends. CDR1 MNHEY and CDR2 SVGAGI come from the germline V gene. The CDR3 reads CASSYSLARDNEQFF. For the CDR3, the DNA is TGTGCCAGCAGTTACTCGCTAGCGAGGGACAATGAGCAGTTCTTC.

DNA for the CDR3: TGTGCCACCAGCAGAACTAGACAGGCCCGAGACACTGAAGCTTTCTTT. This translates into CATSRTRQARDTEAFF. The gene calls are TRBV15 and TRBJ1-1; TRBD1 is a possible D gene (6 bases). Deletions cut 2 bases from V and 3 bases from J, with 16 bases between. Germline CDR1 LNHNV, CDR2 YYDKDF (reference sequence). The CDR3 has 16 amino acids.